This T cell receptor beta chain was identified during a study of cytomegalovirus exposure and HLA in healthy donors. The study's findings and limits: The listing of 150 to 200 TCR beta chains classed them as cytomegalovirus-associated. TCR beta V- and J-gene trimming, according to a later analysis, was linked to a missense DCLRE1C variant. Within a later analysis, the majority of CMV-associated TCR beta chains appeared HLA-restricted.

PCR involved 60 Vbeta and 13 Jbeta primers. Here immunoSEQ multiplex PCR was the method, and the copy in TCRdb shows in-frame clones only, minus some. The table includes some 130,000 clones, more than 75% detected once. As regards this clone: The antigen remains undetermined.

V shed 1 base and J shed 5 bases, with 17 bases lying between them. Germline V gene data show CDR1 as MDHEN and CDR2 as SYDVKM. This CDR3 region has 16 residues. Material: PBMCs. V is TRBV28 and J is TRBJ2-5; possibly TRBD1 for D (6 bases). The receptor was derived from a female donor in good health and CMV-seronegative. The CDR3: CASSLSGPRGGETQYF. As DNA, the CDR3 is TGTGCCAGCAGTTTATCGGGACCCAGGGGTGGGGAGACCCAGTACTTC.